What follows is one T cell receptor (beta chain) and its context. CD45RO-negative CD8 cells positively selected for CCR7 made up the naive population, which excluded terminally differentiated effector memory CD45RA+ cells. Participating donors were healthy, HIV-negative adults free of recent acute infections or vaccinations. Germline values: CDR1 MGHRA, CDR2 YSYEKL. The CDR3 runs 16 residues. V gave up 3 bases and J gave up 5 bases, with 19 bases separating them. This entry belongs to a study of shared clonotypes between healthy human individuals. Deep-level running was used for the assay. Genomic DNA from each subset was divided evenly over several immunoSEQ plates. Profiling relied on immunoSEQ multiplex PCR, and the TCRdb table lists in-frame clones only, not all of them. Among nearly 2 million clones, approximately 95% were seen once, and the ten largest hold around 1.2%.

Sequences were obtained from naive CD8+ T cells sorted from blood. This clonotype originated in a man aged 18 to 35 in good health. The chain is built from TRBV4-1 and TRBJ2-5; possibly TRBD1 for D (6 bases). The CDR3 sequence: CASSQEASQGWETQYF. CDR3 nucleotides: TGCGCCAGCAGCCAGGAAGCATCTCAGGGGTGGGAGACCCAGTACTTC.